The present T cell receptor (beta chain) was sequenced within a study of monozygotic twins with inflammatory bowel disease. Points from the study as a whole: TCRbeta inverse Simpson diversity was decreased in IBD patients versus healthy co-twins.

Comment on this clonotype: Its antigen is currently unknown.

Each sample had eight separate cDNA synthesis reactions. TCRdb re-called the 5' RACE reads and gives one entry per CDR3 protein, without DNA. This sample lists 350,000 to 500,000 distinct CDR3 sequences; its ten largest clones have about 2.2%. The blood volume drawn from each donor was around 2.5 ml. Germline CDR1 SGHAT, CDR2 FQNNGV. The length of the CDR3 is 14 residues. This receptor was taken from a human donor with ulcerative colitis or Crohn's disease, or a healthy co-twin of an affected twin (not recorded which). Sequencing was done on a sample of blood. The chain combines TRBV11-2 with TRBJ2-6. The CDR3 here is CATPRLAGANVLTF.